This T cell receptor (beta chain) was recovered during a study of OX40 agonist ivuxolimab in advanced cancers. Study details: Patients were treated with ivuxolimab, an agonistic anti-OX40 (CD134) antibody. Every 2 weeks, patients received ivuxolimab intravenously, dosed at 0.01 to 10 mg/kg.

For this clone: The antigen is not known.

Overall study findings and caveats: It was not determined which antigens were specifically recognized by the peripheral T cells that had undergone clonal expansion.

TCRdb's table, derived via immunoSEQ multiplex PCR, lists solely in-frame clones and lacks some. The sample shows approximately 54,000 clones, 91% of them seen only once. The sampling schedule covered blood at baseline, cycle 4 day 1, and cycle 7 day 1. Germline-derived CDR1 and CDR2 are SQVTM and ANQGSEA. The CDR3 has 13 residues. Trimming pared 5 bases from V and 4 bases from J, leaving 13 bases between. This sample comprised CD4+ or CD8+ T cells sorted from blood, obtained in a trial of the OX40 agonist ivuxolimab. This clonotype originated in an adult with an advanced solid tumor such as melanoma, head and neck, liver or kidney cancer. This chain connects TRBV29-1 to TRBJ2-3; D unresolved. The CDR3 spells CSVLREPPDTQYF. The CDR3 DNA follows: TGCAGCGTTTTAAGAGAACCTCCAGATACGCAGTATTTT.